Shown below are 23 T cell receptor beta chains from a single sample sequenced in a study of T cell repertoires in cytomegalovirus infection. TCRdb ran MiXCR on the reads and lists one entry per CDR3 protein. Of 900,000 to 950,000 distinct CDR3 sequences listed, around 29% are singletons. These receptors lack a known antigen. The sample here was cultured CD8+ T cells from PBMCs, taken from culture after CMV antigen stimulation. The receptors originated from a human donor in good health (CMV status not recorded). Some clones in this sample may be carry-over from other donors' samples.

This clonotype was seen a few times. The chain combines TRBV5-1 with TRBJ1-2; D is ambiguous. The V gene's germline CDR1 is SGHRS and CDR2 YFSETQ. The CDR3 totals 14 residues. The germline V and J ends were trimmed by 3 bases and 6 bases, with 15 bases remaining between them. This chain's CDR3 is CASSSVTGSDGYTF. The CDR3, as DNA: TGCGCCAGCAGCTCGGTGACGGGCTCCGATGGCTACACCTTC.

J is TRBJ2-1 and V is TRBV10-3, with D unresolved. This CDR3 comprises 16 residues. CDR1 is ENHRY, CDR2 SYGVKD, per germline. The V and J ends lost 7 bases and 4 bases respectively, with 20 bases between them. CDR3 DNA sequence: TGTGCCATCACTCGAGTCTATGAACCCGGATACAATGAGCAGTTCTTC. Translation: CAITRVYEPGYNEQFF.

This CDR3 is CAISESGGPGQETQYF. CDR3 DNA: TGTGCCATCAGTGAGTCGGGGGGCCCGGGGCAAGAGACCCAGTACTTC. The chain employs TRBV10-3 and TRBJ2-5; D tentatively reads TRBD1 or TRBD2 (6 bases each). Germline V lookup: CDR1 ENHRY, CDR2 SYGVKD. The ends were cut back, 0 bases at V and 2 bases at J, with 13 bases in the middle. The length of the CDR3 is 16 residues.

CDR3 protein: CASSISGGHSYNEQFF. The CDR3 coding sequence is TGCGCCAGCAGCATTAGCGGGGGACACTCCTACAATGAGCAGTTCTTC. This sequence joins TRBV4-1 and TRBJ2-1, with 9 bases that match TRBD2. This CDR3 is 16 amino acids long. Germline V gene lookup returns CDR1 MGHRA and CDR2 YSYEKL. Losses at the gene ends were 5 bases for V and 0 bases for J; bases not matched to a gene: 5.

The chain employs TRBV7-6 and TRBJ2-3; TRBD2 is a possible D gene (7 bases). This CDR3 is built from 16 residues. The germline V gene encodes CDR1 SGHVS and CDR2 FNYEAQ. Between the trimmed V and J ends, which lost 6 bases and 3 bases, there was a span of 19 bases. The CDR3: CASSPTGGPLTDTQYF. DNA for the CDR3: TGTGCCAGCAGTCCAACGGGGGGCCCCCTAACAGATACGCAGTATTTT.

This clonotype occurred many times. The chain joins TRBV10-3 to TRBJ2-2, with D perhaps matching TRBD1 (6 bases). V shed 1 base and J shed 2 bases, with 11 bases lying between them. Germline values: CDR1 ENHRY, CDR2 SYGVKD. This CDR3 comprises 16 residues. CDR3 sequence (DNA): TGTGCCATCAGTGAGTATCCGACAGGCAACACCGGGGAGCTGTTTTTT. Protein sequence: CAISEYPTGNTGELFF.

In regard to this clonotype: The CDR3 ends on some other residue instead of the conserved phenylalanine or tryptophan, so this is likely a read error. The rearrangement links TRBV12-3 or TRBV12-4 to TRBJ2-3; unclear D gene. The CDR3 consists of 12 residues. V shed 5 bases and J shed 3 bases, with 6 bases lying between them. The CDR3 is CASSPRTDTQYI. As DNA, the CDR3 is TGTGCCAGCAGTCCGCGAACAGATACGCAGTATATT.

The rearrangement uses TRBV10-3 and TRBJ1-4, with 8 bases lining up with TRBD1. There are 14 residues in the CDR3. Losses at the gene ends were 10 bases for V and 7 bases for J; bases not matched to a gene: 11. Germline-derived CDR1 and CDR2 are ENHRY and SYGVKD. CDR3: CATPRQGYCEKLFF. The CDR3 bases are TGTGCCACCCCCCGACAGGGGTATTGTGAAAAACTGTTTTTT.

J is TRBJ1-1 and V is TRBV6-5; D is ambiguous. CDR3 length: 15 amino acids. Looked up from germline, CDR1 is MNHEY and CDR2 is SVGAGI. V was cut by 2 bases and J by 1 base, with 11 bases left in between. CDR3 sequence reads: CASSYPRGKNTEAFF. In nucleotides, the CDR3 is TGTGCCAGCAGTTACCCTCGCGGAAAGAACACTGAAGCTTTCTTT.

This clonotype occurred once. Relative to the germline gene, one junction end is altered; a read error may explain this. V is TRBV7-9 and J is TRBJ2-1; the D gene could be TRBD1 or TRBD2 (5 bases each). Germline CDR1 SEHNR, CDR2 FQNEAQ (reference sequence). CDR3 length: 12 amino acids. The DNA for the CDR3 is TGTGCCAGCAGCTTGGGGGTCAATGAGCGGTTCTTC. This sequence encodes CASSLGVNERFF.

For the CDR3, the DNA is TGTGCCAGCATCACGGCTGACAGGGAGGGAGAGACCCAGTACTTC. It translates to CASITADREGETQYF. V and J are TRBV6-1 and TRBJ2-5; TRBD1 or TRBD2 may be the D gene (7 bases each). This CDR3 region has 15 residues. Germline loops: CDR1 MNHNS, CDR2 SASEGT. The V end was cut by 7 bases, the J end by 4 bases, with 19 bases between.

This clonotype showed up many times. This chain joins TRBV7-2 and TRBJ1-4; 9 bases fit TRBD1. Germline V gene data show CDR1 as SGHTA and CDR2 as FQGNSA. CDR3 length equals 20 residues. V dropped 1 base and J dropped 0; count of bases not matched to a gene: 12. CDR3 protein: CASSLGRVVRTGATNEKLFF. The CDR3 DNA follows: TGTGCCAGCAGCTTAGGCCGCGTTGTAAGGACAGGGGCAACTAATGAAAAACTGTTTTTT.

The chain uses TRBV4-3 and TRBJ2-4, with D possibly being TRBD1 (5 bases). CDR1 and CDR2 from the germline V gene are LGHNA and YSLEER. Trimming cost V 0 bases and J 5 bases, with 17 bases left between them. The CDR3 runs to 17 residues. The CDR3 protein is CASSQDCAGRLENIQYF. As DNA, the CDR3 is TGCGCCAGCAGCCAAGATTGTGCAGGGCGGTTGGAAAACATTCAGTACTTC.

DNA of the CDR3: TGTGCCAGCAGTCGACAGACACTCACAGATACGCAGTATTTT. The encoded protein is CASSRQTLTDTQYF. The chain is built from TRBV6-8 and TRBJ2-3; possibly TRBD1 for D (5 bases). Germline values: CDR1 MNHGY, CDR2 SAAAGT. CDR3 length equals 14 residues. V was clipped by 5 bases and J by 2 bases, with 11 bases between them.

The chain links TRBV6-2 or TRBV6-3 to TRBJ2-7, with TRBD1 as a possible D gene (5 bases). The length of the CDR3 is 15 residues. V was cut by 6 bases and J by 5 bases, with 20 bases left in between. The germline V gene encodes CDR1 MNHEY and CDR2 SVGEGT. CDR3 sequence reads: CASSGSMGPFDEQYV. In nucleotides, the CDR3 is TGTGCCAGCAGCGGCTCAATGGGGCCTTTCGACGAGCAGTACGTC.

This chain joins TRBV4-3 and TRBJ2-3; TRBD1 is a possible D gene (5 bases). Germline values: CDR1 LGHNA, CDR2 YSLEER. This CDR3 contains 17 residues. V was clipped by 4 bases and J by 0 bases, with 17 bases between them. The CDR3 here is CASSPKGVSLSTDTQYF. The DNA of the CDR3 is TGCGCCAGCAGCCCCAAAGGGGTCAGCCTAAGCACAGATACGCAGTATTTT.

This clonotype was detected a few times. The chain links TRBV4-1 to TRBJ2-5, with D unresolved. The germline V gene encodes CDR1 MGHRA and CDR2 YSYEKL. The germline V and J ends were trimmed by 0 bases and 3 bases, with 8 bases remaining between them. The CDR3 runs to 14 residues. CDR3 nucleotides: TGCGCCAGCAGCCAAGATCGCGCCGAAGAGACCCAGTACTTC. This codes for CASSQDRAEETQYF.

The rearrangement uses TRBV28 and TRBJ1-5; weak D call: TRBD1 (5 bases). Germline V gene lookup returns CDR1 MDHEN and CDR2 SYDVKM. This CDR3 has 14 amino acids. The ends were cut back, 5 bases at V and 6 bases at J, with 14 bases in the middle. The CDR3 is CASSLRVGGQPQHF. The CDR3 bases are TGTGCCAGCAGTCTCAGGGTCGGGGGTCAGCCCCAGCATTTT.

This clonotype was seen more than once but under ten times. The V gene is TRBV20-1, the J gene TRBJ1-5; perhaps TRBD1 as D (6 bases). The CDR3 contains 18 residues. V lost 5 bases to trimming and J lost 2 bases, with 25 bases between them. Germline CDR1 DFQATT, CDR2 SNEGSKA (reference sequence). CDR3 nucleotide sequence: TGCAGTGCTCGACGAAGGGTCCGGGGGCCCGAGGGCAATCAGCCCCAGCATTTT. This sequence encodes CSARRRVRGPEGNQPQHF.

This clonotype was seen a few times. The genes are TRBV4-1 and TRBJ2-5, with 7 bases that match TRBD1. The CDR3 length is 18 residues. V shed 1 base, J shed 5 bases, and the junction held 16 bases outside the gene matches. Germline V gene data show CDR1 as MGHRA and CDR2 as YSYEKL. The CDR3 protein is CASSQGPLPTGRTETQYF. CDR3 sequence (DNA): TGCGCCAGCAGCCAAGGCCCCCTCCCGACAGGGCGTACGGAGACCCAGTACTTC.

This clonotype was recorded at least ten times. The chain uses TRBV7-6 and TRBJ1-4, with D possibly TRBD1 on 5 matching bases. The CDR3 has 15 residues. V was shortened by 3 bases and J by 4 bases, with 12 bases between the two germline ends. Germline values: CDR1 SGHVS, CDR2 FNYEAQ. The CDR3 nucleotides read TGTGCCAGCAGCTTCGGGACGGACCTTAATGAAAAACTGTTTTTT. Its translation is CASSFGTDLNEKLFF.

This rearrangement joins TRBV7-8 to TRBJ2-3; no clear D. Deletions cut 8 bases from V and 7 bases from J, with 22 bases between. This CDR3 spans 15 amino acids. CDR1 is SGHVS, CDR2 FQNEAQ, per germline. CDR3 sequence reads: CASSDPRWDIYTQYF. The CDR3 nucleotides are TGTGCCAGCTCTGACCCAAGATGGGATATATATACGCAGTATTTT.

In this sample, this clonotype turned up a few times. The CDR3 DNA reads TGTGCCAGCAGCGTTACAGACGAGCAGTACGTC. Translating gives CASSVTDEQYV. This chain links TRBV7-9 with TRBJ2-7; D is ambiguous. Trimming shortened V by 5 bases and J by 5 bases, and 7 bases separated the two germline ends. Germline values: CDR1 SEHNR, CDR2 FQNEAQ (reference sequence). The CDR3 loop spans 11 amino acids.